The TCR beta chain described here comes from a study of blood T cell repertoires in COVID-19. The wider study: The analysed material was cDNA or gDNA that came from T cells, B-cell-depleted T cells, or PBMCs.

CDR1 and CDR2 (germline): SGHTA, FQGNSA. The ends were cut back, 3 bases at V and 7 bases at J, with 15 bases in the middle. The CDR3 consists of 14 residues. In the study's own analysis: By means of reference gene primer amplification, nucleated cell counts were estimated. Clones were read by immunoSEQ multiplex PCR, and TCRdb kept only the in-frame ones, dropping some. D and trimming come from the DNA, and the V and J calls and clone size come from that table. Among 75,000 to 95,000 clones, roughly 85% were seen once, and the ten largest hold approximately 5.1%. This chain connects TRBV7-2 to TRBJ1-2; D perhaps matches TRBD1 (6 bases). The specimen sequenced was peripheral blood. This receptor was identified in a man aged 55-75 years with acute or convalescent COVID-19. CDR3 amino acids: CASSFPTGMGGYTF. The CDR3 DNA follows: TGTGCCAGCAGCTTTCCGACAGGCATGGGTGGCTACACCTTC. Variable domain in full (rest from reference TRBV7-2 and TRBJ1-2): GAGVSQSPSNKVTEKGKDVELRCDPISGHTALYWYRQSLGQGLEFLIYFQGNSAPDKSGLPSDRFSAERTGGSVSTLTIQRTQQEDSAVYLCASSFPTGMGGYTFGSGTRLTVV.